A selection of T cell receptor beta chains follows, all from one sample in a study of CD8+ T cells in alopecia areata. TCRdb's table, derived via immunoSEQ multiplex PCR, lists solely in-frame clones and lacks some. Of 150,000 to 200,000 clones in the sample, 50% to 70% were seen once. The specimen comprised CD4+ T cells sorted from blood, sampled between weeks 47 and 50, from a patient treated with tofacitinib. Receptor source: a human donor with alopecia areata. The CDR3 runs from the conserved cysteine through the conserved F or W. The D gene is left open where the match is weak. Expanded clones are given a class, and other clones once, few, many or no size at all.

TGTGCCACCAGCACTCGAGGGGGAGCCAAAAACATTCAGTACTTC	CATSTRGGAKNIQYF	.	TRBV15	TRBJ2-4	.
TGCGCCAGCAGCCCCGGTCGGGCGGCTTCCTACGAGCAGTACTTC	CASSPGRAASYEQYF	.	TRBV4-3	TRBJ2-7	few
TGTGCCGAGACGCGGGGGCCTAACACCGGGGAGCTGTTTTTT	CAETRGPNTGELFF	.	TRBV30	TRBJ2-2	.
TGTGCCAGTAGTATGGGAGGGAACACTGAAGCTTTCTTT	CASSMGGNTEAFF	.	TRBV19	TRBJ1-1	few
TGTGCCAGCAGCGTAGGGACAGGGGCTGCCGGGGACACTGAAGCTTTCTTT	CASSVGTGAAGDTEAFF	TRBD1	TRBV9	TRBJ1-1	.
TGCGCCAGCAGTCAAACGTCAGGGAGTGAATCACCCCTCCACTTT	CASSQTSGSESPLHF	.	TRBV23-1	TRBJ1-6	.
TGCGCCAGCAGCTTGGAGTCGGGGATCTACGAGCAGTACTTC	CASSLESGIYEQYF	.	TRBV5-1	TRBJ2-7	.
TGTGCCGGACAGTCCTCTGGAAACACCATATATTTT	CAGQSSGNTIYF	.	TRBV30	TRBJ1-3	.
TGTGCCAGCAGCTTAGCCGGGACAGGGATATTCAATGAGCAGTTCTTC	CASSLAGTGIFNEQFF	TRBD1	TRBV7-2	TRBJ2-1	once
TGTGCCAGCAGCCCTCGCGTGCCACCAGACTCTGAAGCTTTCTTT	CASSPRVPPDSEAFF	.	TRBV9	TRBJ1-1	.
TGTGCCAGCAGTGAAGGGCAGACCGAGCAGTACTTC	CASSEGQTEQYF	.	TRBV2	TRBJ2-7	many
TGTGCCAGCAGTTATGGCAGGGGTTCTCCCTACGAGCAGTACTTC	CASSYGRGSPYEQYF	.	TRBV6-5	TRBJ2-7	.
TGTGCCAGCAGCTTAGGGGCAGGGACAAACTATGGCTACACCTTC	CASSLGAGTNYGYTF	.	TRBV7-9	TRBJ1-2	.
TGTGCCTGGAGTGCGGACACGGGTAACGGTGGCTACACCTTC	CAWSADTGNGGYTF	.	TRBV30	TRBJ1-2	once
TGTGCCACCCGCGGGGCGGGTGAAAAACTGTTTTTT	CATRGAGEKLFF	.	TRBV15	TRBJ1-4	.
TGTGCGTCCTCCGTCACTAGCGGGGACTTAGGCACAGATACGCAGTATTTT	CASSVTSGDLGTDTQYF	TRBD2	TRBV10-3	TRBJ2-3	.
TGTGCCAGCAACCCGGGACTAGCGGGGGGAACGGGCACAGATACGCAGTATTTT	CASNPGLAGGTGTDTQYF	TRBD2	TRBV5-6	TRBJ2-3	.
TGTGCCTGGAGTGGATCCCAGGGGGCTTGGACTGAAGCTTTCTTT	CAWSGSQGAWTEAFF	TRBD1	TRBV30	TRBJ1-1	few
TGTGCCAGCAGAGCCGGACGGCTCCAAGAGACCCAGTACTTC	CASRAGRLQETQYF	.	TRBV2	TRBJ2-5	.
TGCGCCAGCAGCCAAGATTCTCCAGGTTCTAACTATGGCTACACCTTC	CASSQDSPGSNYGYTF	.	TRBV4-3	TRBJ1-2	.
TGCGCCAGCAGCCAAGGGATCGGGGGGCCGTCGTACGAGCAGTACTTC	CASSQGIGGPSYEQYF	.	TRBV4-3	TRBJ2-7	.
TGTGCCAGTCGTAGGGACACCGGGGAGCTGTTTTTT	CASRRDTGELFF	.	TRBV6-5	TRBJ2-2	.
TGTGCCATCAGGGACAGGGGCTACGAGCAGTACTTC	CAIRDRGYEQYF	TRBD1	TRBV10-3	TRBJ2-7	few
TGTGCCATCAGTGAGGGGCAGGGTGGCACAGATACGCAGTATTTT	CAISEGQGGTDTQYF	.	TRBV10-3	TRBJ2-3	.
TGTGCCAGCAGCTCGCCTGGGGTGGGACTAGCCAAAAACATTCAGTACTTC	CASSSPGVGLAKNIQYF	.	TRBV7-9	TRBJ2-4	.
TGCAGCGTGGGGGTCGCGGGGCGGGACTATGGCTACACCTTC	CSVGVAGRDYGYTF	.	TRBV29-1	TRBJ1-2	.
TGTGCCAGCAGCACCGGGACAGGGGGCGGAGAGACCCAGTACTTC	CASSTGTGGGETQYF	TRBD1	TRBV6-1	TRBJ2-5	few
TGTGCCAGCAGTTTATTACAGGGGGCTAACGGGGAGCTGTTTTTT	CASSLLQGANGELFF	TRBD1	TRBV27	TRBJ2-2	.
TGTGCCTGGAGTGAGAATAGCGTGGGCACAGATACGCAGTATTTT	CAWSENSVGTDTQYF	.	TRBV30	TRBJ2-3	.
TGCAGCGTTGATGCTGGGACTAGCGACACAGATACGCAGTATTTT	CSVDAGTSDTDTQYF	TRBD2	TRBV29-1	TRBJ2-3	.
TGTGCCAGCAGTGAATGGGGGAACACTGAAGCTTTCTTT	CASSEWGNTEAFF	.	TRBV25-1	TRBJ1-1	few
TGCGCCAGCAGCCAAGTCGGGCCCGTGAACACTGAAGCTTTCTTT	CASSQVGPVNTEAFF	.	TRBV4-3	TRBJ1-1	few
TGTGCCTGGAGAGCCCAAACTGCAAGGACTGGGGCCAACGTCCTGACTTTC	CAWRAQTARTGANVLTF	.	TRBV30	TRBJ2-6	few
TGCGCCAGCAGCTTGGCACAGGGTAATTCACCCCTCCACTTT	CASSLAQGNSPLHF	.	TRBV5-1	TRBJ1-6	.
TGTGCCAGCAGTCCGACTAGCGGGGGGCCCTCAGGGACCCAGTACTTC	CASSPTSGGPSGTQYF	TRBD2	TRBV2	TRBJ2-5	.
TGTGCCAGCAGCTTAATGGGACAGGGAGTCTACAATGAGCAGTTCTTC	CASSLMGQGVYNEQFF	TRBD1	TRBV7-3	TRBJ2-1	.
TGCGCCAGCAGCTTGACAGGGGATGCAATCCATGGCTACACCTTC	CASSLTGDAIHGYTF	TRBD1	TRBV5-1	TRBJ1-2	.
TGTGCCAGCAGTGCTATAGCGGGGGGCTACAATGAGCAGTTCTTC	CASSAIAGGYNEQFF	TRBD2	TRBV25-1	TRBJ2-1	.
TGCAGCGTCCAGTTGAGCTCCTACGAGCAGTACTTC	CSVQLSSYEQYF	.	TRBV29-1	TRBJ2-7	.
TGTGCCAGCAGTTACTCCGGGCCCCTGGGCCACGAGCAGTACTTC	CASSYSGPLGHEQYF	.	TRBV6-5	TRBJ2-7	once
TGTGCCTGGAGCGCCGTTATCGGCGGGGAGCTGTTTTTT	CAWSAVIGGELFF	.	TRBV30	TRBJ2-2	few
TGTGCCAGCAGCCCACATAGCCTAGTGGGGGGCTACACCTTC	CASSPHSLVGGYTF	.	TRBV9	TRBJ1-2	once
TGTGCCAGCAGCCGGGGACAAGTTGTGTTGGATGAGCAGTTCTTC	CASSRGQVVLDEQFF	.	TRBV14	TRBJ2-1	.
TGCGCCAGCAGCCAAGCTCGAGACAGGGTCGTTTACAATGAGCAGTTCTTC	CASSQARDRVVYNEQFF	TRBD1	TRBV4-3	TRBJ2-1	few
TGCGCCAGCAGCTTGGAATCGACCTTCTATGGCTACACCTTC	CASSLESTFYGYTF	.	TRBV5-1	TRBJ1-2	.
TGCAGCGCAGAGGTCGCCACTGAAGCTTTCTTT	CSAEVATEAFF	.	TRBV29-1	TRBJ1-1	.
TGTGCCAGCAGTTACCCCCCAACCTACGAGCAGTACTTC	CASSYPPTYEQYF	.	TRBV6-6	TRBJ2-7	.
TGTGCCAGCAGTCTCGGACAGGGTACTGGCGAGCAGTACTTC	CASSLGQGTGEQYF	TRBD1	TRBV25-1	TRBJ2-7	few
TGTGCCAGCAGAATCTCAGGGGCCAACGAGCAGTACTTC	CASRISGANEQYF	.	TRBV27	TRBJ2-7	few
TGTGCCAGCAGCGTTTGGGAGGGCGGGGAGCTGTTTTTT	CASSVWEGGELFF	TRBD2	TRBV9	TRBJ2-2	few
TGTGCCATCAGTGGAGCGGATAGTTCCTACAATGAGCAGTTCTTC	CAISGADSSYNEQFF	.	TRBV10-3	TRBJ2-1	.
TGTGCCAGCAGTCTCTCAACAGCTGACTCTGGGGCCAACGTCCTGACTTTC	CASSLSTADSGANVLTF	.	TRBV2	TRBJ2-6	.
TGTGCCCAAATACGGCGGGGGTCCAATGAGCAGTTCTTC	CAQIRRGSNEQFF	TRBD2	TRBV30	TRBJ2-1	.
TGTGCCAGTAGTATAGAACTCGCCAACTATGGCTACACCTTC	CASSIELANYGYTF	.	TRBV19	TRBJ1-2	.
TGCGCCAGCAGCCAACAACAGGGAGTTCCTAACTATGGCTACACCTTC	CASSQQQGVPNYGYTF	.	TRBV4-1	TRBJ1-2	.